This T cell receptor beta chain appears in the sequencing data of a study of low-dose radiotherapy and immunotherapy resistance in tumors. On the study more broadly: Participants in Cohort 1 were administered 0.5 Gy per fraction at 2-week intervals, to a cumulative dose of 6.5 Gy.

TRAV- and TRBV-specific primers primed first-strand cDNA, covering alpha and beta chains. A constant-region primer paired with the V-primer adapter amplified TCRs over about 19 PCR cycles. mRNA isolates were amplified via in vitro transcription. TCRdb re-called the reads through MiXCR, storing one row per CDR3 protein. This table holds 65,000 to 95,000 distinct CDR3 sequences, under 20% found once. Described time point: before trial treatment. This clonotype was counted ten times or more. V shed 1 base and J shed 6 bases, with 13 bases lying between them. The CDR3 totals 13 residues. Germline lookup yields CDR1 SQVTM and CDR2 ANQGSEA.

The source material was PBMCs, sampled before treatment. The rearrangement links TRBV29-1 to TRBJ2-7, with D perhaps TRBD1 (6 bases). This receptor was obtained from a male donor with prostate cancer. The chain's CDR3 is CSVEGAGVGEQYF. Here the CDR3 DNA reads TGCAGCGTTGAAGGGGCAGGGGTTGGCGAGCAGTACTTC.